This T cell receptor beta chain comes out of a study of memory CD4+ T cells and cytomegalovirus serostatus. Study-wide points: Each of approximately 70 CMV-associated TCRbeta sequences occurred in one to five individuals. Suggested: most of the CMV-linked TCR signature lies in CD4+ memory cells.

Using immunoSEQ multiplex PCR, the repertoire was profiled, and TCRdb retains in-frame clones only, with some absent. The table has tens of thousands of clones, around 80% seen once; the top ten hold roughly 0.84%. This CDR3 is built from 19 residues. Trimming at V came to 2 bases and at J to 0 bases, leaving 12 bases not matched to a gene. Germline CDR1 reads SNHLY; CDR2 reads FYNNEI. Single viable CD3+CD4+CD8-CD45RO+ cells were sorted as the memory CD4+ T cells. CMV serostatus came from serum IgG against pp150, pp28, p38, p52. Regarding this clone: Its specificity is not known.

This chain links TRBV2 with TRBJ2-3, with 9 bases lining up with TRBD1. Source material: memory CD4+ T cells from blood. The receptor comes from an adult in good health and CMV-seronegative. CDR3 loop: CASSEIRTGVYSSTDTQYF. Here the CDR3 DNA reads TGTGCCAGCAGTGAAATTAGGACAGGGGTCTATTCTAGCACAGATACGCAGTATTTT.